The 30 T cell receptor beta chains reported below all come from one sample, sequenced in a study of cytomegalovirus exposure and HLA in healthy donors. PCR primers comprised 60 Vbeta and 13 Jbeta primers. The table came from immunoSEQ multiplex PCR; TCRdb's copy has only in-frame clones and leaves some out. The sample includes 84,000 or so clones, under 80% of them seen just once. Sequenced input: PBMCs. Source of these receptors: a human donor in good health.

This sequence joins TRBV4-3 and TRBJ2-3, with D possibly TRBD2 on 5 matching bases. The CDR3 spans 13 residues. V shed 3 bases and J shed 6 bases, with 10 bases lying between them. Germline assignment: CDR1 LGHNA and CDR2 YSLEER. Here the CDR3 DNA reads TGCGCCAGCAGCCATTATAGGACTGATACGCAGTATTTT. Encoded protein: CASSHYRTDTQYF.

The J gene is TRBJ2-7, the V gene TRBV7-9; 8 nucleotides match TRBD1. Per germline, CDR1 SEHNR and CDR2 FQNEAQ (reference sequence). V lost 5 bases to trimming and J lost 3 bases; unmatched junction nucleotides: 6. The CDR3 is 14 residues long. The CDR3 DNA reads TGTGCCAGCAGCAAGGGACAGGCGTTCTACGAGCAGTACTTC. Its translation is CASSKGQAFYEQYF. The full variable domain, rest sourced from reference TRBV7-9 and TRBJ2-7, is DTGVSQNPRHKITKRGQNVTFRCDPISEHNRLYWYRQTLGQGPEFLTYFQNEAQLEKSRLLSDRFSAERPKGSFSTLEIQRTEQGDSAMYLCASSKGQAFYEQYFGPGTRLTVT.

The V gene is TRBV11-2, the J gene TRBJ2-2; perhaps TRBD2 as D (5 bases). Per germline, CDR1 SGHAT and CDR2 FQNNGV. This CDR3 has 14 residues. Trimming stripped 5 bases from V and 7 bases from J, with 14 bases between. The CDR3 protein is CASSPQRVGGELFF. The CDR3 coding sequence is TGTGCCAGCAGCCCACAGAGGGTTGGCGGGGAGCTGTTTTTT.

The chain combines TRBV29-1 with TRBJ1-1; D call uncertain. The ends were cut back, 7 bases at V and 2 bases at J, with 11 bases in the middle. The CDR3 has 12 amino acids. CDR1 and CDR2 from the germline V gene are SQVTM and ANQGSEA. CDR3 DNA sequence: TGCAGCGCCGAAACAGCCAACACTGAAGCTTTCTTT. Protein product: CSAETANTEAFF.

The rearrangement joins TRBV6-6 to TRBJ2-2, with D possibly matching TRBD1 (6 bases). Germline V gene data show CDR1 as MNHNY and CDR2 as SVGAGI (reference sequence). CDR3 length equals 16 residues. Trimming removed 10 bases from V and 1 base from J, with 19 bases in between. The CDR3 DNA reads as TGTGCCATTCAACCGGGACACCTGAAGAACACCGGGGAGCTGTTTTTT. Amino acids: CAIQPGHLKNTGELFF.

As for this clone: At one end, the junction sequence differs from germline, possibly due to a read error. This sequence joins TRBV5-4 and TRBJ2-3, with a weak D call TRBD1 (5 bases). Looked up from germline, CDR1 is SGHNT and CDR2 is YYREEE (reference sequence). This CDR3 is 12 amino acids long. This CDR3 reads CASSARGPKTVF. CDR3 nucleotide sequence: TGTGCCAGCAGCGCTAGGGGCCCTAAGACCGTATTT.

The V and J genes are TRBV19 and TRBJ2-1; the D gene is possibly TRBD1 (6 bases). This CDR3 region has 13 residues. Germline CDR1 and CDR2: LNHDA and SQIVND (reference sequence). Trimming left V 8 bases short and J 6 bases short, with 14 bases between. The chain's CDR3 is CASHRETGNEQFF. Here the CDR3 DNA reads TGTGCCAGTCATAGAGAGACAGGCAATGAGCAGTTCTTC.

The genes are TRBV6-5 and TRBJ1-2; D call uncertain. The ends were cut back, 0 bases at V and 8 bases at J, with 16 bases in the middle. This CDR3 comprises 15 residues. Germline loops: CDR1 MNHEY, CDR2 SVGAGI. The CDR3 reads CASSYSMRGSGGYTF. In nucleotides, the CDR3 is TGTGCCAGCAGTTACTCGATGAGAGGGTCGGGGGGCTACACCTTC.

The gene calls are TRBV4-1 and TRBJ1-2, with a possible D match to TRBD1 (6 bases). The germline V gene encodes CDR1 MGHRA and CDR2 YSYEKL. The CDR3 runs 16 residues. Between the trimmed V and J ends, which lost 0 bases and 2 bases, there was a span of 13 bases. The CDR3 protein is CASSQDITGSNYGYTF. DNA for the CDR3: TGCGCCAGCAGCCAAGATATCACAGGGTCCAACTATGGCTACACCTTC.

This rearrangement joins TRBV6-5 to TRBJ1-2; possible D gene TRBD1, 6 bases. The CDR3 consists of 12 residues. Germline V gene lookup returns CDR1 MNHEY and CDR2 SVGAGI. V dropped 5 bases and J dropped 7 bases, with 11 bases sitting between them. CDR3 coding DNA: TGTGCCAGCAGTGCCCCGGACAGTGGCTACACCTTC. It encodes CASSAPDSGYTF.

The V call is TRBV7-8, the J call TRBJ2-2, with 10 bases matching TRBD1. V trimming: 5 bases; J trimming: 6 bases; junction bases outside the gene matches: 9. This CDR3 spans 16 amino acids. Germline CDR1 reads SGHVS; CDR2 reads FQNEAQ. CDR3 sequence (DNA): TGTGCCAGCAGCGCGGGACAGGGGTTCATGGCCGGGGAGCTGTTTTTT. Its translation: CASSAGQGFMAGELFF.

The V and J genes are TRBV27 and TRBJ1-1; D possibly corresponds to TRBD1 (5 bases). The germline gives CDR1 MNHEY, CDR2 SMNVEV (reference sequence). This CDR3 region has 13 residues. V was cut by 8 bases and J by 5 bases, with 15 bases left in between. CDR3 DNA: TGTGCCAGCCGCTTGGGGGGGGAGACTGAAGCTTTCTTT. Amino acids: CASRLGGETEAFF.

CDR3 DNA sequence: TGTGCCAGCTCAGGGGACAGGGTGTCTCGATATGGCTACACCTTC. Its translation is CASSGDRVSRYGYTF. The chain carries TRBV18 and TRBJ1-2, with TRBD1 identical over 9 bases. The CDR3 has 15 amino acids. V lost 5 bases, J lost 5 bases, and 9 bases stayed unmatched. Germline V gene lookup returns CDR1 KGHSH and CDR2 LQKENI.

V and J are TRBV2 and TRBJ2-3; the match to TRBD2 covers 7 bases. The CDR3 is 14 residues long. With V trimmed by 9 bases and J by 4 bases, 10 bases remained unmatched. CDR1 and CDR2 from the germline V gene are SNHLY and FYNNEI. The CDR3 region is CARRAGAGADTQYF. The CDR3 DNA reads as TGTGCCAGACGAGCTGGGGCGGGGGCAGATACGCAGTATTTT.

The chain combines TRBV27 with TRBJ2-7; TRBD1 matches 7 bases. CDR3 length: 14 amino acids. The V and J ends lost 7 bases and 0 bases, in that order; junction bases with no gene match: 6. CDR1 is MNHEY and CDR2 is SMNVEV in the germline V gene (reference sequence). The CDR3 spells CASTGQASSYEQYF. CDR3 coding DNA: TGTGCCAGCACCGGACAGGCGAGCTCCTACGAGCAGTACTTC.

As regards this clone: Compared with germline, one end of the junction differs, possibly owing to a read error. The chain combines TRBV29-1 with TRBJ1-2, with TRBD1 matching over 10 bases. The CDR3 has 17 amino acids. Germline V CDR1 and CDR2: SQVTM, ANQGSEA. CDR3 nucleotide sequence: TGCAGCGTTGAGTGGTTTCTTGGGACAGGGGTAGGAAATGGCTACCCCTTC. Translation gives CSVEWFLGTGVGNGYPF.

This clone was seen a handful of times. The rearrangement joins TRBV6-5 to TRBJ2-7, with 12 nucleotides matching TRBD1. The germline V gene encodes CDR1 MNHEY and CDR2 SVGAGI. V dropped 6 bases and J dropped 6; count of bases not matched to a gene: 6. CDR3 length: 14 amino acids. DNA of the CDR3: TGTGCCAGCAGGCCGGGACAGGGGGCTGGCGAGCAGTACTTC. Translation gives CASRPGQGAGEQYF.

About this clone itself: An end of the junction does not agree with germline; a read error may underlie this. The CDR3 region has the DNA TGTTCCAGCAGCTCCACAACCTACGAGCAGTACTTC. Translated: CSSSSTTYEQYF. The chain links TRBV7-9 to TRBJ2-7; D gene ambiguous. The length of the CDR3 is 12 residues. The germline V gene encodes CDR1 SEHNR and CDR2 FQNEAQ (reference sequence).

The chain uses TRBV18 and TRBJ2-1, with TRBD2 matching 10 bases. Germline V gives CDR1 KGHSH, CDR2 LQKENI. The CDR3 totals 14 residues. Trimming at V came to 6 bases and at J to 9 bases, leaving 8 bases not matched to a gene. The CDR3 DNA follows: TGTGCCAGCTCGACAAGCGGGGGGGCTGGTGAGCAGTTCTTC. This sequence encodes CASSTSGGAGEQFF.

This chain uses TRBV19 with TRBJ2-2, with D possibly TRBD1 on 6 matching bases. Trimming removed 7 bases at V and 4 bases at J, with 16 bases between. Germline assignment: CDR1 LNHDA and CDR2 SQIVND (reference sequence). The CDR3 totals 15 residues. The CDR3 is CASKEQGPSTGELFF. The CDR3 bases are TGTGCCAGTAAAGAACAGGGTCCTAGCACCGGGGAGCTGTTTTTT.

The chain employs TRBV7-9 and TRBJ1-3; unclear D gene. V was shortened by 5 bases and J by 4 bases, with 9 bases between the two germline ends. Per germline, CDR1 SEHNR and CDR2 FQNEAQ (reference sequence). The CDR3 consists of 13 residues. CDR3 bases: TGTGCCAGCAGCCACGCCGAGGGAAACACCATATATTTT. Protein product: CASSHAEGNTIYF.

The rearrangement uses TRBV28 and TRBJ1-6, with 7 nucleotides matching TRBD1. Germline lookup yields CDR1 MDHEN and CDR2 SYDVKM. J was trimmed by 4 bases and V by 7 bases; bases with no gene match: 4. This CDR3 spans 14 amino acids. This CDR3 reads CASTVTGYNSPLHF. CDR3 coding DNA: TGTGCCAGCACCGTGACAGGGTATAATTCACCCCTCCACTTT.

This clone was seen a few times. The chain carries TRBV7-9 and TRBJ2-7; 11 bases line up with TRBD2. V was pared by 5 bases and J by 6 bases, with 9 bases of the junction left unmatched. Germline-derived CDR1 and CDR2 are SEHNR and FQNEAQ (reference sequence). This CDR3 has 15 amino acids. The CDR3 region has the DNA TGTGCCAGCAGCATGCTAGCGGGGGGCCCTCTCGAGCAGTACTTC. Translated: CASSMLAGGPLEQYF.

This clone was counted a single time. V usage is TRBV5-6 and J usage is TRBJ1-5, with D unresolved. Germline values: CDR1 SGHDT, CDR2 YYEEEE. Trimming removed 1 base from V and 0 bases from J, with 14 bases in between. CDR3 length: 17 amino acids. CDR3 nucleotide sequence: TGTGCCAGCAGCTTGTGGGCTCAGCCTTATAGCAATCAGCCCCAGCATTTT. This translates into CASSLWAQPYSNQPQHF.

This chain links TRBV27 with TRBJ2-7; 8 bases are shared with TRBD1. J was trimmed by 5 bases and V by 3 bases; bases with no gene match: 6. Germline V gene lookup returns CDR1 MNHEY and CDR2 SMNVEV (reference sequence). CDR3 length: 14 amino acids. This chain's CDR3 is CASSFAGGFDEQYF. The CDR3 DNA sequence: TGTGCCAGCAGTTTCGCAGGGGGCTTCGACGAGCAGTACTTC.

The chain employs TRBV5-1 and TRBJ2-2, with 12 nucleotides matching TRBD2. J was trimmed by 2 bases and V by 4 bases; bases with no gene match: 6. The CDR3 extends over 17 amino acids. Germline-derived CDR1 and CDR2 are SGHRS and YFSETQ. CDR3 coding DNA: TGCGCCAGCAGCGGACGACTAGCGGGAGCCAACACCGGGGAGCTGTTTTTT. It codes for CASSGRLAGANTGELFF.

The rearrangement uses TRBV13 and TRBJ2-1, with D tentatively TRBD1 (5 bases). CDR1 and CDR2 from the germline V gene are PRHDT and FYEKMQ (reference sequence). Trimming shortened V by 0 bases and J by 2 bases, and 5 bases separated the two germline ends. The CDR3 has 14 amino acids. CDR3 amino acids: CASSLGRAYNEQFF. CDR3 coding DNA: TGTGCCAGCAGCTTAGGCAGGGCCTACAATGAGCAGTTCTTC.

The V gene is TRBV5-4, the J gene TRBJ1-2; 8 bases match TRBD1. Germline V gene sequence: CDR1 SGHNT, CDR2 YYREEE (reference sequence). There are 12 residues in the CDR3. V shed 4 bases, J shed 8 bases, and the junction held 4 bases outside the gene matches. CDR3 sequence (DNA): TGTGCCAGCAGCCCGGACAGGGTGGGCTACACCTTC. As protein: CASSPDRVGYTF.

This clone showed up many times. Distinct nucleotide sequences in the sample also encode this CDR3. This rearrangement joins TRBV2 to TRBJ2-5; a weak D match, TRBD1 (6 bases). The V end lost 8 bases, the J end lost 4 bases, and 8 bases lay between the germline ends. Germline values: CDR1 SNHLY, CDR2 FYNNEI. The length of the CDR3 is 11 residues. CDR3 DNA sequence: TGTGCCAGCCTACAGGGAGAGACCCAGTACTTC. Translating it yields CASLQGETQYF. Looking up the rest from reference TRBV2 and TRBJ2-5 gives the full variable domain: EPEVTQTPSHQVTQMGQEVILRCVPISNHLYFYWYRQILGQKVEFLVSFYNNEISEKSEIFDDQFSVERPDGSNFTLKIRSTKLEDSAMYFCASLQGETQYFGPGTRLLVL.

The table lists this clone with a few counts. J is TRBJ2-7 and V is TRBV20-1, with 7 bases matching TRBD2. The V gene end was trimmed by 6 bases and the J gene end by 5 bases; junction bases not matched to a gene: 4. Per germline, CDR1 DFQATT and CDR2 SNEGSKA (reference sequence). This CDR3 has 11 residues. CDR3 loop: CSASGGNEQYF. CDR3 nucleotide sequence: TGCAGTGCCTCGGGGGGTAACGAGCAGTACTTC.